This entry lists 10 T cell receptor beta chains sequenced from one sample in a study of shared clonotypes between healthy human individuals (dated by TCRdb to the early 2020s). Library preparation used the immunoSEQ multiplex PCR assay. Sourced from immuneACCESS, this table was stored by TCRdb with only in-frame sequences that have V and J called. A share of the clones is absent; for the studies checked, an unresolved V gene accounts for under half, and the remainder has no known explanation. Present in this sample are 1,400,000 or so clones, 98% of which were seen just once. The ten top clones hold roughly 0.36% of the sample. The source material was naive CD4+ T cells sorted from blood. This sample's cell subset or site label indicates: CD45RA+ positively selected. These receptors all stem from a man aged 25 to 40 in good health.

This rearrangement joins TRBV5-1 to TRBJ1-5, with 10 positions matching TRBD1. CDR1 and CDR2 from the germline V gene are SGHRS and YFSETQ. With V trimmed by 0 bases and J by 7 bases, 7 bases remained unmatched. This CDR3 comprises 16 residues. CDR3 sequence reads: CASSLVPGQGKQPQHF. CDR3 nucleotide sequence: TGCGCCAGCAGCTTGGTTCCGGGACAGGGGAAGCAGCCCCAGCATTTT.

The chain carries TRBV7-2 and TRBJ2-1; TRBD2 matches at 7 bases. Per germline, CDR1 SGHTA and CDR2 FQGNSA. V lost 5 bases, J lost 5 bases, and 9 bases stayed unmatched. The CDR3 runs 15 residues. This CDR3 reads CASSPQSGLNNEQFF. For the CDR3, the DNA is TGTGCCAGCAGCCCGCAATCGGGACTAAACAATGAGCAGTTCTTC.

The V call is TRBV9, the J call TRBJ2-5; TRBD2 is a possible D gene (5 bases). The CDR3 is 13 residues long. Germline CDR1 reads SGDLS; CDR2 reads YYNGEE. V was pared by 0 bases and J by 5 bases, with 8 bases between. CDR3 protein: CASSVGWRETQYF. For the CDR3, the DNA is TGTGCCAGCAGCGTAGGTTGGAGGGAGACCCAGTACTTC.

The genes are TRBV2 and TRBJ1-2; D is unresolved. There are 13 residues in the CDR3. Germline-derived CDR1 and CDR2 are SNHLY and FYNNEI. Between the trimmed V and J ends, which lost 6 bases and 5 bases, there was a span of 13 bases. In DNA form, the CDR3 reads TGTGCCAGCAGCGAAAACAGAGATTATGGCTACACCTTC. Translating gives CASSENRDYGYTF.

This chain connects TRBV5-1 to TRBJ2-7; 8 bases map to TRBD2. The CDR3 length is 13 residues. V lost 4 bases, J lost 6 bases, and 6 bases stayed unmatched. Germline V gene data show CDR1 as SGHRS and CDR2 as YFSETQ. The CDR3 DNA reads TGCGCCAGCAGCCTGAGCGGGAGAGGCGAGCAGTACTTC. Amino acid sequence: CASSLSGRGEQYF.

This clone has just one count. The chain uses TRBV18 and TRBJ2-3; perhaps TRBD2 as D (6 bases). V gave up 4 bases and J gave up 5 bases, with 19 bases separating them. The CDR3 loop spans 16 amino acids. In germline, CDR1 is KGHSH, CDR2 LQKENI. CDR3 DNA sequence: TGTGCCAGCTCACAGGGACCGAGGCTGGAGGGAGATACGCAGTATTTT. Its translation is CASSQGPRLEGDTQYF.

The rearrangement links TRBV6-1 to TRBJ2-3, with D possibly called TRBD1 or TRBD2 (5 bases each). CDR1 and CDR2 from the germline V gene are MNHNS and SASEGT. The CDR3 spans 14 residues. V was shortened by 6 bases and J by 1 base, with 11 bases between the two germline ends. This chain's CDR3 is CASRGRLGTDTQYF. CDR3 sequence (DNA): TGTGCCAGCAGGGGACGGCTAGGCACAGATACGCAGTATTTT.

J is TRBJ2-1 and V is TRBV7-2, with 9 bases fitting TRBD2. Unmatched junction bases numbered 9, after V lost 5 bases and J lost 1 base. CDR1 and CDR2 from the germline V gene are SGHTA and FQGNSA. This CDR3 has 17 amino acids. Here the CDR3 reads CASSNTRAGGSYNEQFF. The DNA for the CDR3 is TGTGCCAGCAGCAACACCCGAGCGGGAGGATCCTACAATGAGCAGTTCTTC.

CDR3 sequence reads: CASTSAGDTGELFF. DNA for the CDR3: TGTGCCAGTACCTCTGCGGGGGACACCGGGGAGCTGTTTTTT. The V call is TRBV19, the J call TRBJ2-2, with 7 bases aligning to TRBD2. Germline V CDR1 and CDR2: LNHDA, SQIVND (reference sequence). This CDR3 contains 14 residues. V trimming: 7 bases; J trimming: 3 bases; junction bases outside the gene matches: 5.

Turning to this clone: The same CDR3 is also encoded by other DNA sequences in this sample. The V call is TRBV7-2, the J call TRBJ2-5, with 7 bases lining up with TRBD2. Germline trimming cut 3 bases from V and 5 bases from J; bases unmatched to any gene: 0. This CDR3 contains 12 residues. Germline CDR1 SGHTA, CDR2 FQGNSA. The CDR3 loop is CASSFGGETQYF. The CDR3 region has the DNA TGTGCCAGCAGCTTCGGGGGGGAGACCCAGTACTTC.